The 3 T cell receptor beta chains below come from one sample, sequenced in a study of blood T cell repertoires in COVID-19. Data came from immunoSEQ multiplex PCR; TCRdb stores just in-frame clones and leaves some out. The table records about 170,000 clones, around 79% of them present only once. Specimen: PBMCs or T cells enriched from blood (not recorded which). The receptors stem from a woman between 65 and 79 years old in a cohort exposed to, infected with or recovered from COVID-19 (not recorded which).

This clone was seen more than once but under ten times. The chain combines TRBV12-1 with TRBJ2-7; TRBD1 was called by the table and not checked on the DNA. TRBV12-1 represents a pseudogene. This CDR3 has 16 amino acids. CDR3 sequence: CASSFALRGNSYEQYF. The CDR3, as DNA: TGTGCCAGCAGCTTTGCGCTTAGGGGTAACTCCTACGAGCAGTACTTC.

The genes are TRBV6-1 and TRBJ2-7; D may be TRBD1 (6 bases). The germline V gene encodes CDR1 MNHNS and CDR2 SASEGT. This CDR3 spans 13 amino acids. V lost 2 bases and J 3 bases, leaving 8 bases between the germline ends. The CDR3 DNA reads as TGTGCCAGCAGTGAACTGGACAGCTACGAGCAGTACTTC. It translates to CASSELDSYEQYF.

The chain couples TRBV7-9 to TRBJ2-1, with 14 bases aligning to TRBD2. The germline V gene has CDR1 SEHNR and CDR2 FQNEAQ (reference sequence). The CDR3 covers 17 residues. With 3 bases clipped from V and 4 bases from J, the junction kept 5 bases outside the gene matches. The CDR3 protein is CASSFGTSGSRYNEQFF. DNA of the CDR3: TGTGCCAGCAGCTTCGGGACTAGCGGGAGTAGGTACAATGAGCAGTTCTTC.